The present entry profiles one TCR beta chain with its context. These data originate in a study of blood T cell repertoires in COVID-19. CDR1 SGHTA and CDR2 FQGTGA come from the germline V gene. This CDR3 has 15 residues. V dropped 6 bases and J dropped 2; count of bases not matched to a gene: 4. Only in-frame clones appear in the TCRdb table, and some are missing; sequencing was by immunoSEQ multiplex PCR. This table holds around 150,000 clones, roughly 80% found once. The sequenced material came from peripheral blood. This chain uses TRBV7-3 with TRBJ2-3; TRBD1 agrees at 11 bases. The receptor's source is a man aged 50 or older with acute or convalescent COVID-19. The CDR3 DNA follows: TGTGCCAGCAGTCGGACAGGGGGCCACACAGATACGCAGTATTTT. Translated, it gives CASSRTGGHTDTQYF. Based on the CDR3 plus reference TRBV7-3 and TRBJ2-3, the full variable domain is GAGVSQTPSNKVTEKGKYVELRCDPISGHTALYWYRQSLGQGPEFLIYFQGTGAADDSGLPNDRFFAVRPEGSVSTLKIQRTERGDSAVYLCASSRTGGHTDTQYFGPGTRLTVL.